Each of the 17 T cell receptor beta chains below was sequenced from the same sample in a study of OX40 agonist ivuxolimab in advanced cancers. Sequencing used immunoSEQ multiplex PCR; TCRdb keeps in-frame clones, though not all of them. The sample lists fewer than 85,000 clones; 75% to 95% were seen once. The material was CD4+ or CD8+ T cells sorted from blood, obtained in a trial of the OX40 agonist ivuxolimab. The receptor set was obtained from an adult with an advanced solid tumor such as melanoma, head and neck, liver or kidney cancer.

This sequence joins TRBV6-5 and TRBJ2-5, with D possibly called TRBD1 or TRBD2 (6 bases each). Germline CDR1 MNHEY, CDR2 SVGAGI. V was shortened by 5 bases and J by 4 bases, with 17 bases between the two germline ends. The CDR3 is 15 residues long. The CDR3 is CASSRSRLGGETQYF. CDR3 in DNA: TGTGCCAGCAGTAGATCACGACTAGGGGGAGAGACCCAGTACTTC.

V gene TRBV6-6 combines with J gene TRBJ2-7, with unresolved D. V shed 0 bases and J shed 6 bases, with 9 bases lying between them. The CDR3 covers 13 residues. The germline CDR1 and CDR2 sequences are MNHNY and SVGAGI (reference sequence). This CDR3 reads CASSYSDEREQYF. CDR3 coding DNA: TGTGCCAGCAGTTACTCGGACGAGCGCGAGCAGTACTTC.

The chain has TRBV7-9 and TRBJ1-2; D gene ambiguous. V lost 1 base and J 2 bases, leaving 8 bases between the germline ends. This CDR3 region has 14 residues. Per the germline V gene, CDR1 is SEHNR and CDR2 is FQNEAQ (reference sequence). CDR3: CASSLGSGNYGYTF. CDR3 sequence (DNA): TGTGCCAGCAGCTTAGGGTCCGGAAACTATGGCTACACCTTC.

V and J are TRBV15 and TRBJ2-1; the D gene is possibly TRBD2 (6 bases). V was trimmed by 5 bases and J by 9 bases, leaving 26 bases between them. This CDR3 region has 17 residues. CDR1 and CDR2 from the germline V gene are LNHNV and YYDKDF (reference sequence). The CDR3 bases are TGTGCCACCAGCGGATGGGGGGTACAGCGGGCACGGACTGAGCAGTTCTTC. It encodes CATSGWGVQRARTEQFF. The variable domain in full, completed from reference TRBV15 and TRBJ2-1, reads DAMVIQNPRYQVTQFGKPVTLSCSQTLNHNVMYWYQQKSSQAPKLLFHYYDKDFNNEADTPDNFQSRRPNTSFCFLDIRSPGLGDTAMYLCATSGWGVQRARTEQFFGPGTRLTVL.

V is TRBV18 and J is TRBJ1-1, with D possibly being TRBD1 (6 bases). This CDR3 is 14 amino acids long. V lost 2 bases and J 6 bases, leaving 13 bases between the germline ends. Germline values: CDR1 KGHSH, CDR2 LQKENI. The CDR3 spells CASSPRGQNAEAFF. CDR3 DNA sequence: TGTGCCAGCTCACCAAGGGGACAAAACGCTGAAGCTTTCTTT.

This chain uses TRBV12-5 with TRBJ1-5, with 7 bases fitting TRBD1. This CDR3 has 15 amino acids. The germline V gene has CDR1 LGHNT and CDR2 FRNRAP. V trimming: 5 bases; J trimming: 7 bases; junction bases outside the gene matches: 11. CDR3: CASGPGGGAGQPQHF. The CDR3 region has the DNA TGTGCTAGTGGTCCAGGGGGGGGAGCAGGGCAGCCCCAGCATTTT.

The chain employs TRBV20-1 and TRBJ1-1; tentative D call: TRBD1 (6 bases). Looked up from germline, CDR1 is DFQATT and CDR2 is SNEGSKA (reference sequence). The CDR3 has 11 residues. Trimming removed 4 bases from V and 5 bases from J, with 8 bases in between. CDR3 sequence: CSANRETEAFF. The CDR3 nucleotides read TGCAGTGCTAACAGGGAGACTGAAGCTTTCTTT.

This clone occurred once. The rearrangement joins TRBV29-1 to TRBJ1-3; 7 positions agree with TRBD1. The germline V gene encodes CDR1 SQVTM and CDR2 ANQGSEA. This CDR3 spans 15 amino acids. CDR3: CSATGNGPGGNTIYF. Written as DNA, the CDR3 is TGCAGTGCGACAGGGAACGGGCCAGGAGGAAACACCATATATTTT.

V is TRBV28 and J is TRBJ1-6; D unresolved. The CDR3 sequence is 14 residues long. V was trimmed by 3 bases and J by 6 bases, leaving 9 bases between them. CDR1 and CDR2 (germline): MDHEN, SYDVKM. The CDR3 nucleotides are TGTGCCAGCAGTTTGATACAGAGTAATTCACCCCTCCACTTT. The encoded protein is CASSLIQSNSPLHF.

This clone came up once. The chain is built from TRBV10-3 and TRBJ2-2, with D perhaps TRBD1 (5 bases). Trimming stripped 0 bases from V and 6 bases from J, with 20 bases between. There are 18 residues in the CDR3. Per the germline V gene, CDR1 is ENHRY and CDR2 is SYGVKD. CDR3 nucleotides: TGTGCCATCAGTGAGTCGGCCGATCCCTCGATCAGGGCCGGGGAGCTGTTTTTT. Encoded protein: CAISESADPSIRAGELFF.

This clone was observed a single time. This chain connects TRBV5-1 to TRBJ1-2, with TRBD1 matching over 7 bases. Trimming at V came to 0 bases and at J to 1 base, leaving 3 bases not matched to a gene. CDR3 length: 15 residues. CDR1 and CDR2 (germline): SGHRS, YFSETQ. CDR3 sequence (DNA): TGCGCCAGCAGCTTGGTAGCAGGGGGTAACTATGGCTACACCTTC. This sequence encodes CASSLVAGGNYGYTF. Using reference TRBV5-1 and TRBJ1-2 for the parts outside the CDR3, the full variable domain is KAGVTQTPRYLIKTRGQQVTLSCSPISGHRSVSWYQQTPGQGLQFLFEYFSETQRNKGNFPGRFSGRQFSNSRSEMNVSTLELGDSALYLCASSLVAGGNYGYTFGSGTRLTVV.

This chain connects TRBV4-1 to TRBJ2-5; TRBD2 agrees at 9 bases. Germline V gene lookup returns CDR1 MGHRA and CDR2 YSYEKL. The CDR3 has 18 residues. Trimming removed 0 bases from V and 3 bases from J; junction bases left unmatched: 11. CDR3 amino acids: CASSQDQGIAGEEETQYF. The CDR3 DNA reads TGCGCCAGCAGCCAAGATCAAGGGATAGCGGGGGAGGAAGAGACCCAGTACTTC.

CDR3 protein: CASSHLLDPGQDNSPLHF. The CDR3 DNA reads TGTGCCAGCAGCCATCTCCTCGACCCGGGACAAGATAATTCACCCCTCCACTTT. The chain joins TRBV14 to TRBJ1-6; tentative D call: TRBD1 (6 bases). The CDR3 spans 18 residues. V was clipped by 3 bases and J by 5 bases, with 20 bases between them. Germline V gene data show CDR1 as SGHDN and CDR2 as FVKESK.

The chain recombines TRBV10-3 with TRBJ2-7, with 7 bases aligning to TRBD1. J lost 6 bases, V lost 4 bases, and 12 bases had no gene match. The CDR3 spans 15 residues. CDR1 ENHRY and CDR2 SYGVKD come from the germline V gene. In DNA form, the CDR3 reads TGTGCCATCAGTGGAAGGGGGCAGGGACAAGGCGAGCAGTACTTC. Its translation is CAISGRGQGQGEQYF.

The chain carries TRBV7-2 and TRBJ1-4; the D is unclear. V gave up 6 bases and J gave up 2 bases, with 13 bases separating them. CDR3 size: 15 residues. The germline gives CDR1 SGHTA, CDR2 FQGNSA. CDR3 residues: CASSSGLVTNEKLFF. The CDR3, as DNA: TGTGCCAGCAGTTCCGGACTGGTTACTAATGAAAAACTGTTTTTT. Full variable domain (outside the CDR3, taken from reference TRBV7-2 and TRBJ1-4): GAGVSQSPSNKVTEKGKDVELRCDPISGHTALYWYRQSLGQGLEFLIYFQGNSAPDKSGLPSDRFSAERTGGSVSTLTIQRTQQEDSAVYLCASSSGLVTNEKLFFGSGTQLSVL.

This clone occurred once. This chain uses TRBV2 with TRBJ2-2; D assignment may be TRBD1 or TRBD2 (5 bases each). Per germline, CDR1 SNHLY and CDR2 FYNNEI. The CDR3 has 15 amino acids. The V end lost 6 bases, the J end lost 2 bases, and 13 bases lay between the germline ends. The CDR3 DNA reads TGTGCCAGCAGGCCGGGACCGACAAACACCGGGGAGCTGTTTTTT. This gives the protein CASRPGPTNTGELFF. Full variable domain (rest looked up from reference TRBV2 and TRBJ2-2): EPEVTQTPSHQVTQMGQEVILRCVPISNHLYFYWYRQILGQKVEFLVSFYNNEISEKSEIFDDQFSVERPDGSNFTLKIRSTKLEDSAMYFCASRPGPTNTGELFFGEGSRLTVL.

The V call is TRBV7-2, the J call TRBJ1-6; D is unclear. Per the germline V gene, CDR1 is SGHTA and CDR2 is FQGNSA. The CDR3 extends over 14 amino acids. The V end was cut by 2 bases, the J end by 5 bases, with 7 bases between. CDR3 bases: TGTGCCAGCAGCTTAAGGGCCCATAATTCACCCCTCCACTTT. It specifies CASSLRAHNSPLHF.